This TCR beta chain was sequenced during a study of T cell changes during pregnancy in multiple sclerosis. Germline CDR1 and CDR2: MNHEY and SMNVEV (reference sequence). This CDR3 is built from 15 residues. Germline trimming cut 5 bases from V and 0 bases from J; bases unmatched to any gene: 6. Profiling relied on immunoSEQ multiplex PCR, and the TCRdb table lists in-frame clones only, not all of them. The repertoire holds 18,000 or so clones, with 88% as singletons. This clonotype originated in a female donor in good health, enrolled as a control in a pregnancy study. The sample in question was CD4+ T cells from peripheral blood mononuclear cells, obtained in the first trimester of pregnancy. The chain joins TRBV27 to TRBJ1-2, with 7 bases that match TRBD1. CDR3 amino acids: CASSPGTAPNYGYTF. CDR3 nucleotides: TGTGCCAGCAGTCCCGGGACAGCACCTAACTATGGCTACACCTTC.